These T cell receptor beta chains were read from a single sample in a study of T cells in Graves' hyperthyroidism and ophthalmopathy. In TCRdb, the multiplex PCR reads were re-called with MiXCR into one record per CDR3 protein. The table lists around 300,000 distinct CDR3 sequences, about an eighth of them singletons. Sequencing was performed on blood. The receptors come from a woman aged 25 to 39 with Graves' hyperthyroidism that later progressed to Graves' ophthalmopathy. The CDR3 runs from the conserved cysteine through the conserved F or W. Fields, in order: clone size, CDR3 length, V gene, D gene, J gene, CDR3 DNA, CDR3 protein. The D gene is left open where the match is weak. Clone size, where shown, is once, few, many, or a class for clones that have expanded.

>many|19|TRBV5-1|TRBD2|TRBJ2-3
TGCGCCAGCAGCCCATATGGACTAGCGGGAGGCCAGCGCACAGATACGCAGTATTTT
CASSPYGLAGGQRTDTQYF
>.|17|TRBV15|TRBD2|TRBJ2-7
TGTGCCACCAGCAGAGAAGGGACTAGCGGGAGTAGCTACGGGCAGTACTTC
CATSREGTSGSSYGQYF
>many|15|TRBV27|TRBD1|TRBJ1-6
TGTGCCAGCAGTTTGGGACAGCCCTTTAATTCACCCCTCCACTTT
CASSLGQPFNSPLHF
>many|15|TRBV6-2/TRBV6-3|.|TRBJ1-1
TGTGCCAGCAGGTCTCATGCCTCGATATCCACTGAAGCTTTCTTT
CASRSHASISTEAFF
>many|17|TRBV7-9|TRBD2|TRBJ2-7
TGTGCCAGCAGCTCCTATCGGACTAGCGCATTCTTTTACGAGCAGTACTTC
CASSSYRTSAFFYEQYF
>many|14|TRBV4-3|.|TRBJ2-7
TGCGCCAGCAGCCAAGCCTGGGGTAATTACGAGCAGTACTTC
CASSQAWGNYEQYF
>many|15|TRBV4-2|.|TRBJ2-7
TGTGCCAGCAGCCAAGGTATTGTAGGGGGTTACGAGCAGTACTTC
CASSQGIVGGYEQYF
>many|14|TRBV20-1|.|TRBJ2-1
TGCAGTGCTAGAGGCTTAGGCTCCTACAATGAGCAGTTCTTC
CSARGLGSYNEQFF
>many|16|TRBV7-2|TRBD1|TRBJ1-6
TGTGCCAGCAGCTTTGGCCCGACAGGGGTAATTTCACCCCTCCACTTT
CASSFGPTGVISPLHF
>many|15|TRBV10-3|TRBD1|TRBJ2-2
TGTGCCATCAGCGCCGGGACAGGGGTCTCCGGGGAGCTGTTTTTT
CAISAGTGVSGELFF
>few|15|TRBV5-1|.|TRBJ2-1
TGCGCCAGCAGCTTCAGCGGGACAGGATACAATGAGCAGTTCTTC
CASSFSGTGYNEQFF
>few|13|TRBV27|.|TRBJ1-5
TGTGCCAGCCGGCCCTATAGCAATCAGCCCCAGCATTTT
CASRPYSNQPQHF
>many|18|TRBV28|TRBD2|TRBJ2-3
TGTGCCAGCCCCCCTCGTGGGAGGGCCGGAGGTGGTACAGATACGCAGTATTTT
CASPPRGRAGGGTDTQYF
>many|14|TRBV20-1|.|TRBJ2-3
TGCAGTGCTAGTCTAAGGGTTTATAAAGATACGCAGTATTTT
CSASLRVYKDTQYF
>few|15|TRBV9|.|TRBJ2-3
TGTGCCAGCAGCGGAGTCCGGGGTGCGCAAGATACGCAGTATTTT
CASSGVRGAQDTQYF
>many|14|TRBV28|.|TRBJ2-3
TGTGCCAGCAGTTTCGTGGGAGGAGGAGATACGCAGTATTTT
CASSFVGGGDTQYF
>many|12|TRBV10-3|.|TRBJ2-7
TGTGCCATCAGGACAGCTACTTACGAGCAGTACTTC
CAIRTATYEQYF
>many|12|TRBV10-3|.|TRBJ2-7
TGTGCCACCGGACCCACCTCCTACGAGCAGTACTTC
CATGPTSYEQYF
>.|16|TRBV20-1|TRBD2|TRBJ2-1
TGCAGTGCTAGAGATCCAGCGGGAGGGGCCTACAATGAGCAGTTCTTC
CSARDPAGGAYNEQFF
>many|13|TRBV7-2|.|TRBJ2-7
TGTGCCAGCAGCTCCGTAGGGGGCTACGAGCAGTACTTC
CASSSVGGYEQYF
>many|14|TRBV28|.|TRBJ2-3
TGTGCCAGCACCTCCCTGGGTACCACAGATACGCAGTATTTT
CASTSLGTTDTQYF
>many|17|TRBV20-1|TRBD1|TRBJ2-7
TGCAGTGCTAGAGGGGCAGGGGGCCGAGTCGCCTCCTACGAGCAGTACTTC
CSARGAGGRVASYEQYF
>many|13|TRBV6-1|.|TRBJ1-5
TGTGCCAGCAGACTTGACGGGAATCAGCCCCAGCATTTT
CASRLDGNQPQHF
>.|17|TRBV6-5|TRBD1|TRBJ1-4
TGTGCCAGCAGTTACTATTCGAAGTCGACAGGGAAGGAAAAACTGTTTTTT
CASSYYSKSTGKEKLFF
>.|12|TRBV7-9|.|TRBJ1-4
TGTGCCAACGGTGACGACTCTTGGACTCTGTTTTTT
CANGDDSWTLFF
>.|13|TRBV18|.|TRBJ1-5
TGTGCCAGCTCACCGGTAGAATTTCAGCCCCAGCGTTTT
CASSPVEFQPQRF
>.|15|TRBV5-4|TRBD1|TRBJ2-1
TGTGCCAGCAGCTTCGGACAGGGCTCCTACAATGAGCAGTTCTTC
CASSFGQGSYNEQFF
>.|16|TRBV7-2|TRBD2|TRBJ2-2
TGTGCCAGCAGCTTACTAGCGGGAGGGCCGCCCGGGGAGCTGTTTTTT
CASSLLAGGPPGELFF
>many|18|TRBV28|TRBD1|TRBJ1-5
TGTGCCAGCAGTTTATTAACCTTACAGGGGCCGCTGGGTCAGCCCCAGCATTTT
CASSLLTLQGPLGQPQHF
>.|13|TRBV6-1|.|TRBJ1-2
TGTGCCAGCAGTACGGGACCGCCTTATGGCTACACCTTC
CASSTGPPYGYTF
>.|14|TRBV4-3|.|TRBJ2-3
TGCGCCAGCAGCCAAGGACAGATCTTAGATACGCAGTATTTT
CASSQGQILDTQYF
>many|15|TRBV4-3|TRBD1|TRBJ2-7
TGCGCCAGCAGCCAAGATGACAGGGTTCTTGACGAGCAGTACTTC
CASSQDDRVLDEQYF
>.|13|TRBV7-6|TRBD2|TRBJ2-2
TGTGCCTGGAACCGGGAGGACACCGGGGAGCTGTTTTTT
CAWNREDTGELFF
>.|12|TRBV4-3|TRBD1|TRBJ1-1
TGCGCCAACAGCCCAGGGGGGACTGAAGCTTTCTTT
CANSPGGTEAFF
>many|12|TRBV6-1|.|TRBJ1-1
TGTGCCAGCAGTGACGGCTCCACTGAAGCTTTCTTT
CASSDGSTEAFF
>few|15|TRBV4-3|TRBD2|TRBJ2-5
TGCGCCAGCAGCCAGGCGGGAGGGCCGGGAGAGACCCAGTACTTC
CASSQAGGPGETQYF
>few|15|TRBV30|.|TRBJ2-1
TGTGCCTGGACGGGACTAGGGGGCCTTGACAATGAGCAGTTCTTC
CAWTGLGGLDNEQFF
>many|15|TRBV29-1|.|TRBJ2-1
TGCAGCGTCCTTAGCGCCCAAAGCTCCTACAATGAGCAGTTCTTC
CSVLSAQSSYNEQFF
>many|13|TRBV6-2/TRBV6-3|TRBD1|TRBJ2-1
TGTGCCACCAATACAGGGGCCTACAATGAGCAGTTCTTC
CATNTGAYNEQFF
>many|13|TRBV3-1|.|TRBJ2-3
TGTGCCAGCAGCCAAGAGGGAGGATACAAGCAGTATTTT
CASSQEGGYKQYF
>.|14|TRBV29-1|.|TRBJ1-2
TGCGGCGTTGATGACGAGGGTCTGAACTATGGCTACACCTTC
CGVDDEGLNYGYTF
>many|14|TRBV12-3/TRBV12-4|.|TRBJ1-5
TGTGCCAGCAGAAAGATCGGGTCCAATCAGCCCCAGCATTTT
CASRKIGSNQPQHF
>many|14|TRBV7-2|TRBD2|TRBJ2-3
TGTGCCAGCAGGCTAGCGGGAGGGACAGATACGCAGTATTTT
CASRLAGGTDTQYF
>many|14|TRBV28|.|TRBJ1-2
TGTGCCAGCTGCGGCCAAGGGCCTAACTATGGCTACACCTTC
CASCGQGPNYGYTF
>.|19|TRBV19|TRBD2|TRBJ2-4
TGTGCCAGTAGCTCCTTGGGACTAGCGGGAGGAGGGGCCAAAAACATTCAGTACTTC
CASSSLGLAGGGAKNIQYF
>many|16|TRBV6-2/TRBV6-3|TRBD1|TRBJ2-1
TGTGCCAGCAGTGCTCTTTTGGACAGGGGATACAATGAGCAGTTCTTC
CASSALLDRGYNEQFF
>.|15|TRBV10-2|.|TRBJ1-5
TGCGCCAGCAGGGACGGCGGGTATAGCAATCAGCCCCAGCATTTT
CASRDGGYSNQPQHF
>many|18|TRBV2|TRBD2|TRBJ2-3
TGTGCCAGCAGCGGACTAGCGGGAGGAGGGCGTGGCACAGATACGCAGTATTTT
CASSGLAGGGRGTDTQYF
>few|12|TRBV11-1|.|TRBJ2-1
TGTGCCAGCAGCTTAGGTGGTTATGGGCAGTTCTTC
CASSLGGYGQFF
>many|12|TRBV2|.|TRBJ1-3
TGTGCCAGCAGTGACCAGGGAAACACCATATATTTT
CASSDQGNTIYF
>many|14|TRBV5-6|.|TRBJ1-1
TGTGCCAGCAGCTTTAAGACGGGGAACACTGAAGCTTTCTTT
CASSFKTGNTEAFF
>few|15|TRBV14|.|TRBJ2-7
TGTGCCAGCAGCCTAATGGACGGGCCCTCCTACGAGCAGTACTTC
CASSLMDGPSYEQYF